Below, 27 T cell receptor beta chains from the same sample are listed, as sequenced in a study of regulatory T cells in long-lasting Graves disease. iRepertoire HTBI primers and Arm-PCR of CDR3 regions built TCR beta libraries. One entry per CDR3 protein results from TCRdb running MiXCR on the multiplex PCR reads. The sample consists of more than 300,000 distinct CDR3 sequences, roughly 16% of them appearing once. Time point specified: newly diagnosed GD, antithyroid drugs for less than 3 months. Isolated PBMC RNA provided the starting material for the TCR library. These data are also associated with another study on T cells in Graves' hyperthyroidism and ophthalmopathy.

Source: peripheral blood mononuclear cells (PBMCs), taken at new diagnosis, from a patient treated with antithyroid drugs. The receptors stem from a woman aged 18-35 years with Graves disease.

In nucleotides, the CDR3 is TGCAGCGCTGGTTCCACTGAAGCTTTCTTT. Translating it yields CSAGSTEAFF. V and J are TRBV29-1 and TRBJ1-1; D ambiguous. This CDR3 is 10 amino acids long. The V end was cut by 7 bases, the J end by 4 bases, with 7 bases between. Germline V gene data show CDR1 as SQVTM and CDR2 as ANQGSEA. Looking up the rest from reference TRBV29-1 and TRBJ1-1 gives the full variable domain: SAVISQKPSRDICQRGTSLTIQCQVDSQVTMMFWYRQQPGQSLTLIATANQGSEATYESGFVIDKFPISRPNLTFSTLTVSNMSPEDSSIYLCSAGSTEAFFGQGTRLTVV.

This clonotype occurred many times. This could be a read error, since a much larger clone is one nucleotide away. V usage is TRBV27 and J usage is TRBJ2-7; D is perhaps TRBD1 (6 bases). Germline V gives CDR1 MNHEY, CDR2 SMNVEV (reference sequence). This CDR3 region has 13 residues. V lost 5 bases to trimming and J lost 0 bases, with 8 bases between them. CDR3 nucleotide sequence: TGTGCCAGCAGTAACAGGGTCTCCTACGAGCAGTACTTC. Encoded protein: CASSNRVSYEQYF.

This chain connects TRBV9 to TRBJ2-1; either TRBD1 or TRBD2 may supply D (6 bases each). V lost 1 base and J 0 bases, leaving 11 bases between the germline ends. Germline-derived CDR1 and CDR2 are SGDLS and YYNGEE. The CDR3 consists of 16 residues. The CDR3 DNA follows: TGTGCCAGCAGCGTAATCGGGGGCCGCTCCTACAATGAGCAGTTCTTC. This sequence encodes CASSVIGGRSYNEQFF. Together with reference TRBV9 and TRBJ2-1, the CDR3 gives the full variable domain: DSGVTQTPKHLITATGQRVTLRCSPRSGDLSVYWYQQSLDQGLQFLIQYYNGEERAKGNILERFSAQQFPDLHSELNLSSLELGDSALYFCASSVIGGRSYNEQFFGPGTRLTVL.

This clonotype has just a few counts. This chain joins TRBV29-1 and TRBJ2-3; the D gene is possibly TRBD2 (5 bases). Trimming shortened V by 6 bases and J by 0 bases, and 13 bases separated the two germline ends. Germline CDR1 SQVTM, CDR2 ANQGSEA. This CDR3 contains 14 residues. CDR3 in amino acids: CSVAKRPSTDTQYF. Written as DNA, the CDR3 is TGCAGCGTGGCCAAGCGGCCGAGCACAGATACGCAGTATTTT.

This clonotype was seen at least ten times. This chain links TRBV9 with TRBJ2-1; 11 bases map to TRBD2. The V segment lost 0 bases and the J segment 4 bases; nucleotides outside the gene matches: 6. This CDR3 is built from 17 residues. Per germline, CDR1 SGDLS and CDR2 YYNGEE. The CDR3 DNA is TGTGCCAGCAGCGTAGGGGTAGCGGGAGGGTTTTACAATGAGCAGTTCTTC. Its translation: CASSVGVAGGFYNEQFF.

This clonotype has ten or more counts. The rearrangement uses TRBV7-8 and TRBJ1-1; D gene ambiguous. In germline, CDR1 is SGHVS, CDR2 FQNEAQ. The CDR3 is 15 residues long. The V end was cut by 2 bases, the J end by 0 bases, with 10 bases between. CDR3 bases: TGTGCCAGCAGCTTACGCGCCAGCATGAACACTGAAGCTTTCTTT. It yields the protein CASSLRASMNTEAFF.

This clonotype occurred many times. This sequence joins TRBV20-1 and TRBJ1-4, with D unclear. V was pared by 7 bases and J by 8 bases, with 14 bases between. This CDR3 contains 12 residues. Germline values: CDR1 DFQATT, CDR2 SNEGSKA (reference sequence). Here the CDR3 reads CSGHAGREKLFF. The CDR3 DNA sequence: TGCAGTGGACACGCGGGAAGGGAAAAACTGTTTTTT.

This chain connects TRBV7-9 to TRBJ2-1, with D hard to call. CDR3 length equals 14 residues. V was shortened by 3 bases and J by 6 bases, with 12 bases between the two germline ends. Looked up from germline, CDR1 is SEHNR and CDR2 is FQNEAQ (reference sequence). The CDR3 reads CASSFPRAGNEQFF. The DNA for the CDR3 is TGTGCCAGCAGCTTCCCCCGGGCAGGCAATGAGCAGTTCTTC.

The sample holds many counts of this clonotype. The chain has TRBV5-1 and TRBJ2-7; 9 nucleotides match TRBD1. The germline CDR1 and CDR2 sequences are SGHRS and YFSETQ. The length of the CDR3 is 13 residues. V lost 3 bases, J lost 4 bases, and 2 bases stayed unmatched. In DNA form, the CDR3 reads TGCGCCAGCAGCTCCGGGACAGGGTACGAGCAGTACTTC. Its protein product is CASSSGTGYEQYF.

In its sample, this clonotype was seen many times. This chain joins TRBV7-2 and TRBJ2-5; no firm D call. Trimming removed 8 bases from V and 5 bases from J, with 27 bases in between. CDR3 size: 17 residues. Germline loops: CDR1 SGHTA, CDR2 FQGNSA. The CDR3 loop is CASSTGWSDPPQETQYF. CDR3 DNA sequence: TGTGCCAGCTCCACCGGATGGAGCGATCCCCCACAGGAGACCCAGTACTTC.

There are many counts of this clonotype. The chain carries TRBV12-3 or TRBV12-4 and TRBJ2-1; D is ambiguous. V lost 2 bases to trimming and J lost 1 base, with 15 bases between them. The CDR3 loop spans 17 amino acids. The CDR3 here is CASSLSYDGGSYNEQFF. CDR3 nucleotide sequence: TGTGCCAGCAGTTTAAGTTACGATGGCGGTTCCTACAATGAGCAGTTCTTC.

This clonotype was detected many times. The rearrangement uses TRBV9 and TRBJ1-5; tentative D call: TRBD1 (6 bases). Germline CDR1 is SGDLS and CDR2 is YYNGEE. V was clipped by 0 bases and J by 5 bases, with 9 bases between them. This CDR3 is built from 14 residues. The CDR3 region is CASSVAGEHQPQHF. The DNA of the CDR3 is TGTGCCAGCAGCGTAGCAGGGGAGCATCAGCCCCAGCATTTT.

The chain combines TRBV6-2 or TRBV6-3 with TRBJ2-7; the match to TRBD1 covers 7 bases. V shed 8 bases and J 2 bases; nucleotides not matched to a gene: 12. The CDR3 is made up of 15 amino acids. Per germline, CDR1 MNHEY and CDR2 SVGEGT. The CDR3: CASRALTGKAYEQYF. CDR3 sequence (DNA): TGTGCCAGCCGCGCCCTGACAGGGAAAGCCTACGAGCAGTACTTC.

Worth noting for this clonotype: Since a much larger clone is just one base distant, this may be a read error. The chain combines TRBV5-1 with TRBJ1-4; TRBD1 matches 7 bases. J was trimmed by 8 bases and V by 7 bases; bases with no gene match: 8. This CDR3 has 13 residues. Germline loops: CDR1 SGHRS, CDR2 YFSETQ. The CDR3 coding sequence is TGCGCCAGCGGCCTGGACAGGCCCGAAAAACTGTTTTTT. Protein: CASGLDRPEKLFF. The whole variable domain, filled in from reference TRBV5-1 and TRBJ1-4, reads KAGVTQTPRYLIKTRGQQVTLSCSPISGHRSVSWYQQTPGQGLQFLFEYFSETQRNKGNFPGRFSGRQFSNSRSEMNVSTLELGDSALYLCASGLDRPEKLFFGSGTQLSVL.

This clonotype was observed many times. This rearrangement joins TRBV12-3 or TRBV12-4 to TRBJ1-6; 8 positions match TRBD1. J was trimmed by 9 bases and V by 4 bases; bases with no gene match: 8. The CDR3 extends over 15 amino acids. CDR3 bases: TGTGCCAGCAGTTCCCTAGGACAGGGCTCTTCACCCCTCCACTTT. This translates into CASSSLGQGSSPLHF.

This clonotype was counted ten times or more. The rearrangement links TRBV5-1 to TRBJ1-1, with 7 positions matching TRBD1. Germline assignment: CDR1 SGHRS and CDR2 YFSETQ. Losses at the gene ends were 6 bases for V and 3 bases for J; bases not matched to a gene: 5. The CDR3 covers 13 residues. DNA of the CDR3: TGCGCCAGCACCGCCGGGACAGACACTGAAGCTTTCTTT. This translates into CASTAGTDTEAFF.

The sample holds many counts of this clonotype. The chain carries TRBV5-1 and TRBJ2-1, with 8 bases fitting TRBD2. The CDR3 is 14 residues long. Germline V gene sequence: CDR1 SGHRS, CDR2 YFSETQ. V shed 7 bases, J shed 4 bases, and the junction held 7 bases outside the gene matches. The CDR3 DNA sequence: TGCGCCAGCGGATCTAGCGGGCCTTACAATGAGCAGTTCTTC. This gives the protein CASGSSGPYNEQFF.

This clonotype was observed a few times. V and J are TRBV9 and TRBJ2-1; D is possibly TRBD1 (6 bases). The CDR3 is 16 residues long. The ends were cut back, 3 bases at V and 1 base at J, with 14 bases in the middle. Germline lookup yields CDR1 SGDLS and CDR2 YYNGEE. DNA for the CDR3: TGTGCCAGCAGCGGATCCGGGACATGGTCCTACAATGAGCAGTTCTTC. Translated, it gives CASSGSGTWSYNEQFF.

There are many counts of this clonotype. The rearrangement joins TRBV20-1 to TRBJ1-1, with 11 bases identical to TRBD1. CDR3 length: 16 residues. Germline V gene data show CDR1 as DFQATT and CDR2 as SNEGSKA (reference sequence). The V and J ends lost 5 bases and 3 bases, in that order; junction bases with no gene match: 11. The DNA of the CDR3 is TGCAGTGCTCGAACCGGGACAGGGGGTCTGTACACTGAAGCTTTCTTT. This codes for CSARTGTGGLYTEAFF.

The sample holds a few counts of this clonotype. The rearrangement uses TRBV4-2 and TRBJ2-3; D call uncertain. The V end was cut by 2 bases, the J end by 0 bases, with 12 bases between. CDR1 is LGHNA, CDR2 YNFKEQ, per germline. This CDR3 region has 16 residues. The chain's CDR3 is CASSQWTVTSTDTQYF. The CDR3, as DNA: TGTGCCAGCAGCCAATGGACGGTGACTAGCACAGATACGCAGTATTTT.

CDR3 DNA sequence: TGTGCCAGCAGCGGATACTGGACAGGGGGTGGCTACACCTTC. Translating it yields CASSGYWTGGGYTF. The chain combines TRBV9 with TRBJ1-2, with 10 bases identical to TRBD1. Germline V CDR1 and CDR2: SGDLS, YYNGEE. CDR3 length: 14 residues. V trimming: 3 bases; J trimming: 7 bases; junction bases outside the gene matches: 6.

This clonotype was seen more than once but under ten times. The V and J genes are TRBV20-1 and TRBJ2-1; TRBD2 aligns across 15 bases. The CDR3 is made up of 16 amino acids. Losses at the gene ends were 5 bases for V and 7 bases for J; bases not matched to a gene: 9. CDR1 and CDR2 (germline): DFQATT, SNEGSKA (reference sequence). The CDR3: CSASIGLAGGRNEQFF. The CDR3 nucleotides read TGCAGTGCTTCAATTGGACTAGCGGGGGGGCGAAATGAGCAGTTCTTC.

This clonotype came up a few times. The rearrangement links TRBV5-1 to TRBJ1-1; TRBD1 might be the D (5 bases). CDR1 SGHRS and CDR2 YFSETQ come from the germline V gene. This CDR3 contains 15 residues. V was trimmed by 3 bases and J by 0 bases, leaving 12 bases between them. As DNA, the CDR3 is TGCGCCAGCAGCTCCCCGGGACGTCTGAACACTGAAGCTTTCTTT. Translated, it gives CASSSPGRLNTEAFF.

The sample holds many counts of this clonotype. This chain uses TRBV28 with TRBJ2-3; tentative D call: TRBD2 (6 bases). V was trimmed by 1 base and J by 1 base, leaving 12 bases between them. This CDR3 region has 16 residues. Germline lookup yields CDR1 MDHEN and CDR2 SYDVKM. For the CDR3, the DNA is TGTGCCAGCAGTTTATTAGGGACTTCCGGCACAGATACGCAGTATTTT. Translating gives CASSLLGTSGTDTQYF.

This clonotype was recorded at least ten times. The chain combines TRBV2 with TRBJ2-1, with D unresolved. TRBJ2-5 matches the DNA end more closely, so the J call is doubtful. The germline CDR1 and CDR2 sequences are SNHLY and FYNNEI. This CDR3 has 13 residues. The CDR3 is CASKEWQQETQYF. The DNA for the CDR3 is TGTGCCAGCAAAGAATGGCAGCAAGAGACCCAGTACTTC.

This clonotype has only a few counts. V gene TRBV14 combines with J gene TRBJ2-7, with 13 bases fitting TRBD2. The CDR3 loop spans 14 amino acids. V was pared by 5 bases and J by 4 bases, with 2 bases of the junction left unmatched. CDR1 and CDR2 (germline): SGHDN, FVKESK. For the CDR3, the DNA is TGTGCCAGCAGCAAGGGACTAGCGGGGTACGAGCAGTACTTC. Translation gives CASSKGLAGYEQYF.

This clonotype was observed many times. V is TRBV12-3 or TRBV12-4 and J is TRBJ2-7; 9 bases are a match to TRBD1. CDR3 size: 15 residues. V lost 7 bases and J lost 6; bases outside the gene matches: 13. The CDR3 DNA sequence: TGTGCCAGCACCAACATGGGACAGGGAAATTTCGAGCAGTACTTC. Translated, it gives CASTNMGQGNFEQYF.